One and the same sample provided the 32 T cell receptor beta chains below, sequenced in a study of CD8+CD57+ T cells in acquired aplastic anemia. The TCR beta profiling, which covered VDJ combination and CDR3 sequence, was carried out using genomic DNA as the template. MiXCR, run by TCRdb on the reads, gives a single entry per CDR3 protein. The sample records roughly 170,000 distinct CDR3 sequences, 45% to 60% being singletons. Only patients with CD8+CD57+ cell expansion on flow cytometry were chosen for sequencing. The sample was sorted CD4+, CD8+, or CD8+CD57+ T cells (not recorded which) from PBMCs. These receptors all stem from a human donor with aplastic anemia.

At least ten counts were recorded for this clonotype. The chain has TRBV2 and TRBJ2-7; tentatively, D is TRBD1 or TRBD2 (5 bases each). V lost 8 bases and J 6 bases, leaving 14 bases between the germline ends. The CDR3 loop spans 12 amino acids. CDR1 and CDR2 (germline): SNHLY, FYNNEI. The CDR3 is CASVLGRVEQYF. The DNA for the CDR3 is TGTGCCAGCGTCCTGGGGCGGGTCGAGCAGTACTTC.

This clonotype showed up just a few times. The V gene is TRBV19, the J gene TRBJ2-7, with D possibly being TRBD1 (6 bases). The CDR3 spans 13 residues. Trimming removed 4 bases from V and 6 bases from J, with 13 bases in between. Per germline, CDR1 LNHDA and CDR2 SQIVND (reference sequence). CDR3 loop: CASSSPQGREQYF. CDR3 DNA sequence: TGTGCCAGTAGTAGCCCACAGGGTCGCGAGCAGTACTTC. Full variable domain (rest looked up from reference TRBV19 and TRBJ2-7): DGGITQSPKYLFRKEGQNVTLSCEQNLNHDAMYWYRQDPGQGLRLIYYSQIVNDFQKGDIAEGYSVSREKKESFPLTVTSAQKNPTAFYLCASSSPQGREQYFGPGTRLTVT.

To note about this clonotype: At one boundary the junction diverges from the germline segment, which might be a read error. The rearrangement joins TRBV7-8 to TRBJ1-1; no clear D. The germline V gene has CDR1 SGHVS and CDR2 FQNEAQ. The CDR3 loop spans 11 amino acids. The CDR3 bases are TGCGCCAGCAGCCAAGATCGGGGAGCTTTCTTT. The encoded protein is CASSQDRGAFF. The whole variable domain, filled in from reference TRBV7-8 and TRBJ1-1, reads GAGVSQSPRYKVAKRGQDVALRCDPISGHVSLFWYQQALGQGPEFLTYFQNEAQLDKSGLPSDRFFAERPEGSVSTLKIQRTQQEDSAVYLCASSQDRGAFFGQGTRLTVV.

As to this clonotype: This may be a read error: a much more frequent sequence differs by one nucleotide. This chain connects TRBV6-5 to TRBJ1-2; perhaps TRBD1 as D (5 bases). CDR3 size: 12 residues. In germline, CDR1 is MNHEY, CDR2 SVGAGI. The germline V and J ends were trimmed by 7 bases and 7 bases, with 13 bases remaining between them. The CDR3: CASNYRGRGYTF. The CDR3, as DNA: TGTGCCAGCAATTATCGGGGACGTGGCTACACCTTC.

The genes are TRBV13 and TRBJ1-6; D is ambiguous. Germline V gives CDR1 PRHDT, CDR2 FYEKMQ (reference sequence). This CDR3 spans 12 amino acids. V lost 1 base and J 10 bases, leaving 5 bases between the germline ends. DNA for the CDR3: TGTGCCAGCAGCTTAGCCCCCTCACCCCTCCACTTT. It encodes CASSLAPSPLHF.

This rearrangement joins TRBV5-4 to TRBJ2-7; the match to TRBD1 covers 7 bases. The CDR3 sequence is 13 residues long. Per the germline V gene, CDR1 is SGHNT and CDR2 is YYREEE (reference sequence). V dropped 5 bases and J dropped 0; count of bases not matched to a gene: 2. The CDR3 reads CASRDRSSYEQYF. CDR3 in DNA: TGTGCCAGCAGGGACAGGAGCTCCTACGAGCAGTACTTC.

This clonotype has a handful of counts. The chain links TRBV4-1 to TRBJ2-7; D may be TRBD1 (6 bases). The V end lost 0 bases, the J end lost 3 bases, and 15 bases lay between the germline ends. Germline V gene data show CDR1 as MGHRA and CDR2 as YSYEKL. The CDR3 is 16 residues long. The CDR3 sequence is CASSQDRWGTHYEQYF. DNA of the CDR3: TGCGCCAGCAGCCAAGATCGGTGGGGGACACACTACGAGCAGTACTTC.

This clonotype was found a few times. This chain uses TRBV7-7 with TRBJ1-2, with a tentative D call TRBD1 (5 bases). This CDR3 spans 13 amino acids. CDR1 is SSHAT, CDR2 FNYEAQ, per germline (reference sequence). The V end lost 5 bases, the J end lost 4 bases, and 11 bases lay between the germline ends. The CDR3, as DNA: TGTGCCAGCAGCCCGGGACGGATCTATGGCTACACCTTC. Translation gives CASSPGRIYGYTF.

This chain uses TRBV12-3 or TRBV12-4 with TRBJ1-2; tentatively, D is TRBD1 (6 bases). The V end lost 7 bases, the J end lost 3 bases, and 21 bases lay between the germline ends. CDR3 size: 16 residues. This chain's CDR3 is CASTVGGEIEYYGYTF. The CDR3 bases are TGTGCCAGCACCGTAGGGGGGGAAATAGAGTACTATGGCTACACCTTC.

The V gene is TRBV19, the J gene TRBJ2-1; 7 positions agree with TRBD1. The V and J ends lost 4 bases and 6 bases, in that order; junction bases with no gene match: 9. The CDR3 runs to 15 residues. The germline gives CDR1 LNHDA, CDR2 SQIVND (reference sequence). The CDR3, as DNA: TGTGCCAGTAGTACCGACAGGGCTAGGGGCAATGAGCAGTTCTTC. It translates to CASSTDRARGNEQFF.

The rearrangement links TRBV24-1 to TRBJ2-1; 11 bases map to TRBD2. Germline V gene lookup returns CDR1 KGHDR and CDR2 SFDVKD. Losses at the gene ends were 3 bases for V and 5 bases for J; bases not matched to a gene: 8. The CDR3 spans 17 residues. This CDR3 reads CATSDGVAGGSHNEQFF. CDR3 in DNA: TGTGCCACCAGTGATGGTGTAGCGGGAGGGTCCCACAATGAGCAGTTCTTC.

This clonotype was observed many times. The chain has TRBV11-3 and TRBJ2-5; D not resolved. Looked up from germline, CDR1 is SGHNT and CDR2 is YENEEA. This CDR3 contains 13 residues. V was cut by 3 bases and J by 1 base, with 6 bases left in between. The CDR3 sequence is CASSFSIQETQYF. The CDR3 DNA sequence: TGTGCCAGCAGCTTCTCAATCCAAGAGACCCAGTACTTC.

This clonotype was recorded many times. The rearrangement joins TRBV11-2 to TRBJ2-3, with 14 bases fitting TRBD2. The CDR3 covers 16 residues. Looked up from germline, CDR1 is SGHAT and CDR2 is FQNNGV. Trimming cost V 4 bases and J 6 bases; bases outside gene matches: 6. This CDR3 is CASSSRLAGGLDTQYF. Here the CDR3 DNA reads TGTGCCAGCAGCTCGCGACTAGCGGGGGGGCTGGATACGCAGTATTTT.

V is TRBV7-7 and J is TRBJ2-3; possibly TRBD2 for D (5 bases). Per the germline V gene, CDR1 is SSHAT and CDR2 is FNYEAQ (reference sequence). The V end was cut by 1 base, the J end by 3 bases, with 8 bases between. The CDR3 runs 14 residues. CDR3 protein: CASSLGWRTDTQYF. CDR3 DNA sequence: TGTGCCAGCAGCTTAGGATGGAGGACAGATACGCAGTATTTT.

In its sample, this clonotype was seen many times. J is TRBJ1-6 and V is TRBV5-6; 9 bases align to TRBD1. CDR1 is SGHDT, CDR2 YYEEEE, per germline. V shed 4 bases, J shed 6 bases, and the junction held 2 bases outside the gene matches. This CDR3 region has 14 residues. The CDR3 here is CASSRDRVNSPLHF. CDR3 DNA: TGTGCCAGCAGCCGGGACAGGGTTAATTCACCCCTCCACTTT. The whole variable domain, filled in from reference TRBV5-6 and TRBJ1-6, reads DAGVTQSPTHLIKTRGQQVTLRCSPKSGHDTVSWYQQALGQGPQFIFQYYEEEERQRGNFPDRFSGHQFPNYSSELNVNALLLGDSALYLCASSRDRVNSPLHFGNGTRLTVT.

This clonotype came up a few times. The chain carries TRBV2 and TRBJ2-7, with 12 bases lining up with TRBD2. Trimming at V came to 5 bases and at J to 12 bases, leaving 5 bases not matched to a gene. The germline CDR1 and CDR2 sequences are SNHLY and FYNNEI. CDR3 length: 12 amino acids. CDR3 amino acids: CASSKTSGSRYF. The CDR3 DNA reads TGTGCCAGCAGTAAGACTAGCGGGAGTCGGTACTTC.

This sequence joins TRBV10-1 and TRBJ1-5; D ambiguous. V shed 3 bases and J shed 1 base, with 10 bases lying between them. The CDR3 extends over 15 amino acids. Germline loops: CDR1 WNHNN, CDR2 SYGVQD (reference sequence). CDR3 coding DNA: TGCGCCAGCAGTGAAGAACAGATAAGCAATCAGCCCCAGCATTTT. This codes for CASSEEQISNQPQHF.

This sequence joins TRBV7-8 and TRBJ1-1; possibly TRBD1 for D (5 bases). The CDR3 has 15 residues. Germline lookup yields CDR1 SGHVS and CDR2 FQNEAQ. The ends were cut back, 5 bases at V and 2 bases at J, with 15 bases in the middle. This CDR3 reads CASSNKGRQNTEAFF. The CDR3 coding sequence is TGTGCCAGCAGCAATAAGGGACGGCAAAACACTGAAGCTTTCTTT.

The sample holds many counts of this clonotype. The genes are TRBV10-2 and TRBJ1-1; possibly TRBD1 for D (5 bases). Germline V gives CDR1 WSHSY, CDR2 SAAADI. The CDR3 extends over 12 amino acids. V was trimmed by 6 bases and J by 3 bases, leaving 8 bases between them. CDR3 region: CASRRGDTEAFF. CDR3 bases: TGCGCCAGCAGAAGGGGTGACACTGAAGCTTTCTTT.

This chain links TRBV20-1 with TRBJ2-4; 7 bases are a match to TRBD1. The junction had 9 bases not matched to a gene; V was cut back by 5 bases and J by 8 bases. CDR3 size: 13 residues. The germline gives CDR1 DFQATT, CDR2 SNEGSKA (reference sequence). The CDR3 nucleotides are TGCAGTGCTCTCTCGACAGGGCGAGACATTCAGTACTTC. Translation gives CSALSTGRDIQYF.

The rearrangement uses TRBV7-9 and TRBJ2-5; no firm D call. This CDR3 has 16 amino acids. V was trimmed by 6 bases and J by 0 bases, leaving 17 bases between them. Germline V CDR1 and CDR2: SEHNR, FQNEAQ (reference sequence). The CDR3 spells CASSSDRSLYQETQYF. CDR3 DNA sequence: TGTGCCAGCAGTTCGGACCGGAGCCTGTACCAAGAGACCCAGTACTTC.

This clonotype turned up a few times. The CDR3 region is CATSRDARVGANVLTF. CDR3 coding DNA: TGTGCCACCAGCAGAGATGCAAGGGTCGGGGCCAACGTCCTGACTTTC. V usage is TRBV15 and J usage is TRBJ2-6; no reliable D call. The CDR3 consists of 16 residues. Germline CDR1 reads LNHNV; CDR2 reads YYDKDF (reference sequence). V lost 0 bases to trimming and J lost 4 bases, with 10 bases between them.

The chain has TRBV15 and TRBJ2-3; TRBD2 matches 8 bases. The CDR3 contains 16 residues. V gave up 2 bases and J gave up 0 bases; unmatched junction bases: 4. Germline V CDR1 and CDR2: LNHNV, YYDKDF (reference sequence). DNA of the CDR3: TGTGCCACCAGCAGACTTAGCGGGATAAGCACAGATACGCAGTATTTT. Encoded protein: CATSRLSGISTDTQYF.

The V call is TRBV2, the J call TRBJ2-3; 9 positions agree with TRBD2. Trimming removed 3 bases from V and 2 bases from J; junction bases left unmatched: 6. Germline V gene sequence: CDR1 SNHLY, CDR2 FYNNEI. The CDR3 covers 16 residues. The CDR3 spells CASSERGGRITDTQYF. CDR3 DNA: TGTGCCAGCAGTGAGCGGGGGGGCCGAATCACAGATACGCAGTATTTT. The entire variable domain, with the rest obtained from reference TRBV2 and TRBJ2-3, is as follows: EPEVTQTPSHQVTQMGQEVILRCVPISNHLYFYWYRQILGQKVEFLVSFYNNEISEKSEIFDDQFSVERPDGSNFTLKIRSTKLEDSAMYFCASSERGGRITDTQYFGPGTRLTVL.

CDR3 sequence (DNA): TGTGCCAGCAGTAATATAGGGCATGGCTACACCTTC. It yields the protein CASSNIGHGYTF. The chain combines TRBV25-1 with TRBJ1-2; D gene unclear. V was clipped by 5 bases and J by 6 bases, with 10 bases between them. Germline loops: CDR1 MGHDK, CDR2 SYGVNS. The CDR3 contains 12 residues.

The chain carries TRBV20-1 and TRBJ2-7; D is undetermined. V dropped 1 base and J dropped 6 bases, with 10 bases sitting between them. Germline-derived CDR1 and CDR2 are DFQATT and SNEGSKA (reference sequence). CDR3 length: 12 amino acids. The CDR3 DNA reads as TGCAGTGCTAGAGTTTCCAGTACCGAGCAGTACTTC. Protein product: CSARVSSTEQYF.

Points on this clonotype: A much larger clone differs from this one at a single base, so this may be a read error. The chain combines TRBV3-1 with TRBJ2-7; possible D gene TRBD1, 6 bases. This CDR3 region has 13 residues. Looked up from germline, CDR1 is LGHDT and CDR2 is YNNKEL (reference sequence). CDR3 region: CASSLRGGGEQHF. CDR3 bases: TGTGCCAGCAGCCTACGGGGTGGGGGCGAGCAGCACTTC.

Regarding this clonotype: Possible read error: a much larger clone is one base away. This chain connects TRBV6-1 to TRBJ2-3, with 7 bases aligning to TRBD1. The CDR3 runs to 13 residues. The germline V gene has CDR1 MNHNS and CDR2 SASEGT. In DNA form, the CDR3 reads TGTGCCAGCAGAACAGACAGGGCAGATACGCAGTGTTTT. Its protein product is CASRTDRADTQCF.

The chain is built from TRBV29-1 and TRBJ2-7; D is perhaps TRBD2 (6 bases). Deletions cut 3 bases from V and 0 bases from J, with 15 bases between. The CDR3 spans 15 residues. Germline values: CDR1 SQVTM, CDR2 ANQGSEA. CDR3 sequence reads: CSVEDPAGGSYEQYF. The CDR3, as DNA: TGCAGCGTTGAGGATCCAGCGGGCGGCTCCTACGAGCAGTACTTC.

Points on this clonotype: This clone may be a read error of a much larger clone one base away. The CDR3 does not end in the conserved phenylalanine or tryptophan, so this is likely a read error. This chain uses TRBV7-3 with TRBJ2-4; the D is unclear. Trimming took off 4 bases at V and 0 bases at J, with 10 bases between the two ends. The germline V gene has CDR1 SGHTA and CDR2 FQGTGA. The CDR3 has 15 amino acids. CDR3 sequence: CASSWVALAKNIQYL. CDR3 in DNA: TGTGCCAGCAGCTGGGTGGCTCTAGCCAAAAACATTCAGTACCTC.

The rearrangement uses TRBV19 and TRBJ1-4; the match to TRBD1 covers 7 bases. The CDR3 spans 14 residues. Germline-derived CDR1 and CDR2 are LNHDA and SQIVND (reference sequence). The junction had 5 bases not matched to a gene; V was cut back by 3 bases and J by 7 bases. The CDR3 spells CASSITGVGEKLFF. In nucleotides, the CDR3 is TGTGCCAGTAGTATCACAGGGGTAGGTGAAAAACTGTTTTTT.

This chain uses TRBV18 with TRBJ2-5; TRBD2 matches 10 bases. Trimming cost V 1 base and J 5 bases; bases outside gene matches: 10. From germline, CDR1 is KGHSH and CDR2 LQKENI. This CDR3 spans 17 amino acids. This CDR3 reads CASSPLTQRGGLETQYF. The CDR3 DNA follows: TGTGCCAGCTCACCACTGACCCAGCGGGGGGGCCTGGAGACCCAGTACTTC.